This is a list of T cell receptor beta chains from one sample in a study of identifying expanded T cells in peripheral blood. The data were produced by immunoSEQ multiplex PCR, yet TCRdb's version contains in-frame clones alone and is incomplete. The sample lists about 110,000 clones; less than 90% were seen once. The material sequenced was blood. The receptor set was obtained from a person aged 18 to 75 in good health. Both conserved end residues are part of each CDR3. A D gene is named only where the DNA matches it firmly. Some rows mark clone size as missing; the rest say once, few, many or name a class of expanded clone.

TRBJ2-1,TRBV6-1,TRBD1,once,CASNPSGTVFNEQFF,TGTGCCAGCAACCCTTCCGGGACAGTCTTTAATGAGCAGTTCTTC
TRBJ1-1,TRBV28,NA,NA,CASSPPGGWAEAFF,TGTGCCAGCAGCCCCCCGGGGGGATGGGCTGAAGCTTTCTTT
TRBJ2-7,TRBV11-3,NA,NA,CASSRLVGDEQYF,TGTGCCAGCAGCCGACTAGTAGGCGACGAGCAGTACTTC
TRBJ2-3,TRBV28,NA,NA,CASSFAGKWADTQYF,TGTGCCAGCAGTTTTGCGGGGAAGTGGGCAGATACGCAGTATTTT
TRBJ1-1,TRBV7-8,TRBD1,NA,CASSRGDRGFNTEAFF,TGTGCCAGCAGCCGAGGGGACAGGGGGTTTAACACTGAAGCTTTCTTT
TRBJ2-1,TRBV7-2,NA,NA,CASRKADPFNEQFF,TGTGCCAGCAGGAAAGCGGACCCATTCAATGAGCAGTTCTTC
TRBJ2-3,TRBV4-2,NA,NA,CASSQDRVAGDTQYF,TGTGCCAGCAGCCAAGATCGGGTCGCTGGGGATACGCAGTATTTT
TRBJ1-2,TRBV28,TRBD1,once,CASSGGQGVNYGYTF,TGTGCCAGCAGTGGGGGACAGGGCGTAAACTATGGCTACACCTTC
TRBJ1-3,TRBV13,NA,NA,CASSLIRDGSGNTIYF,TGTGCCAGCAGCTTAATCCGGGACGGGTCTGGAAACACCATATATTTT
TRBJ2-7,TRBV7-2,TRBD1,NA,CASSKTGGTYEQYF,TGTGCCAGCAGCAAAACAGGGGGCACCTACGAGCAGTACTTC
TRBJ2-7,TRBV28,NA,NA,CASSYLSDYEQYF,TGTGCCAGCAGTTACCTGTCAGACTACGAGCAGTACTTC